This T cell receptor (beta chain) was captured in a study of T cell responses to AZD1222 COVID-19 vaccine. Libraries were prepared by immunoSEQ multiplex PCR; TCRdb keeps only in-frame clonotypes and omits some of them. Counted here are fewer than 100,000 clones, approximately 88% occurring once; the ten biggest clones make up approximately 15%. As for this clone: As yet, its antigen is unknown.

The V gene lost 4 bases and the J gene lost 2 bases, with 15 bases spanning the gap. Germline V CDR1 and CDR2: MGHRA, YSYEKL. The CDR3 consists of 16 residues. Findings and limits, study-wide: Donors, mostly white British, included more females; clonal diversity was possibly underestimated. The study sampled repertoires only after the peak T cell response. Breadth and depth of Spike-specific TCRs rose after two AZD1222 doses.

Pooled in the analysis were second doses at about 4 or about 12 weeks. V and J are TRBV4-1 and TRBJ2-1; tentative D call: TRBD2 (5 bases). This TCR derives from an adult who received the AZD1222 COVID-19 vaccine. The sample in question was peripheral blood, obtained 28 days after the second AZD1222 dose. CDR3 loop: CASSRSESGTYNEQFF. In nucleotides, the CDR3 is TGCGCCAGCAGCCGCTCGGAATCCGGGACCTACAATGAGCAGTTCTTC.